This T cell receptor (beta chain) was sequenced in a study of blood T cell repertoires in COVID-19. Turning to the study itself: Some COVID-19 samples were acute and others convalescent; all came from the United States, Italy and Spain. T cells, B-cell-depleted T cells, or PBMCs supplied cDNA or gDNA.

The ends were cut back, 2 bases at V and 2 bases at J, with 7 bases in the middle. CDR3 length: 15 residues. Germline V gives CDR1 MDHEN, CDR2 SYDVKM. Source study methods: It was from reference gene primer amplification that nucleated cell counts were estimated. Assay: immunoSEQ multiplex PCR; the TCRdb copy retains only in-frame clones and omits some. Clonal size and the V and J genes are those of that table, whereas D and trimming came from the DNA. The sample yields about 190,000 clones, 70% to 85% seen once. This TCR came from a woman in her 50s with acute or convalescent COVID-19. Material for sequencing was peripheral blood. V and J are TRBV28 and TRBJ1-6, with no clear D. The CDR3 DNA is TGTGCCAGCAGTTTAGTAACACCCTATAATTCACCCCTCCACTTT. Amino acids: CASSLVTPYNSPLHF.